The 25 T cell receptor beta chains reported below all come from one sample, sequenced in a study of PD-1 blockade in classical Hodgkin lymphoma. The sample's time point: cycle 4 day 1 (C4D1), after 6 weeks of nivolumab. Brentuximab vedotin exposure varied among the patients, all of whom had relapsed after autologous stem cell transplantation. Profiled with immunoSEQ multiplex PCR; TCRdb holds only in-frame clones, not every one. The sample lists 100,000 or so clones, roughly 90% occurring once. The specimen comprised peripheral blood mononuclear cells (PBMCs), sampled before the fourth cycle of nivolumab. The receptors derive from a human donor with classical Hodgkin lymphoma.

The gene calls are TRBV2 and TRBJ1-5; D is ambiguous. With 5 bases removed from V and 0 bases from J, the gap between germline ends came to 17 bases. The CDR3 extends over 17 amino acids. Germline CDR1 SNHLY, CDR2 FYNNEI. CDR3 in amino acids: CASSLDTMEYSNQPQHF. CDR3 coding DNA: TGTGCCAGCAGTCTTGACACGATGGAATATAGCAATCAGCCCCAGCATTTT.

The chain joins TRBV5-1 to TRBJ2-2; D is possibly TRBD1 or TRBD2 (5 bases each). Looked up from germline, CDR1 is SGHRS and CDR2 is YFSETQ. V lost 3 bases and J 3 bases, leaving 9 bases between the germline ends. The CDR3 spans 14 residues. The CDR3 DNA reads as TGCGCCAGCAGCTCCGGGACCGACACCGGGGAGCTGTTTTTT. This codes for CASSSGTDTGELFF. The variable domain in full, with the rest retrieved from reference TRBV5-1 and TRBJ2-2, is KAGVTQTPRYLIKTRGQQVTLSCSPISGHRSVSWYQQTPGQGLQFLFEYFSETQRNKGNFPGRFSGRQFSNSRSEMNVSTLELGDSALYLCASSSGTDTGELFFGEGSRLTVL.

This chain joins TRBV7-9 and TRBJ1-4; no reliable D call. Germline V gene sequence: CDR1 SEHNR, CDR2 FQNEAQ (reference sequence). This CDR3 region has 15 residues. With 4 bases removed from V and 8 bases from J, the gap between germline ends came to 17 bases. For the CDR3, the DNA is TGTGCCAGCAGCTCAGAAGATCCACCGTGGGAAAAACTGTTTTTT. It codes for CASSSEDPPWEKLFF.

V and J are TRBV10-1 and TRBJ1-2; 9 bases are a match to TRBD1. CDR1 WNHNN and CDR2 SYGVQD come from the germline V gene (reference sequence). The CDR3 is made up of 16 amino acids. Trimming cost V 4 bases and J 4 bases; bases outside gene matches: 10. CDR3 bases: TGCGCCAGCAGTGGCAACTCCGGACAGGGGATCTATGGCTACACCTTC. This sequence encodes CASSGNSGQGIYGYTF.

This clone was detected once. V and J are TRBV7-6 and TRBJ2-2; D is unresolved. Germline V gene data show CDR1 as SGHVS and CDR2 as FNYEAQ. Trimming removed 4 bases from V and 2 bases from J, with 20 bases in between. The CDR3 runs 18 residues. As DNA, the CDR3 is TGTGCCAGCAGCTCCCGTCGGTTGAGCCGCGTTAACACCGGGGAGCTGTTTTTT. Its translation is CASSSRRLSRVNTGELFF.

The gene calls are TRBV11-2 and TRBJ2-1; TRBD2 aligns across 11 bases. The V gene end was trimmed by 2 bases and the J gene end by 6 bases; junction bases not matched to a gene: 6. The CDR3 totals 16 residues. Germline CDR1 and CDR2: SGHAT and FQNNGV. The DNA of the CDR3 is TGTGCCAGCAGCTTAAGCCTAGCGGGAGGAACCAATGAGCAGTTCTTC. This sequence encodes CASSLSLAGGTNEQFF.

The V and J genes are TRBV5-6 and TRBJ2-3, with D perhaps matching TRBD1 (5 bases). CDR3 length equals 13 residues. V was pared by 2 bases and J by 9 bases, with 13 bases between. CDR1 and CDR2 from the germline V gene are SGHDT and YYEEEE. CDR3 amino acids: CASSLGALGTQYF. The CDR3 nucleotides read TGTGCCAGCAGCTTAGGGGCCCTAGGCACGCAGTATTTT.

J is TRBJ2-5 and V is TRBV5-5; no firm D call. Germline CDR1 reads SGHKS; CDR2 reads YYEKEE (reference sequence). The CDR3 spans 15 residues. The ends were cut back, 1 base at V and 1 base at J, with 11 bases in the middle. In nucleotides, the CDR3 is TGTGCCAGCAGCTTGATTTCCGGATTCCAAGAGACCCAGTACTTC. Translating it yields CASSLISGFQETQYF.

CDR3 in amino acids: CSVTGQTF. The CDR3 DNA reads as TGCAGCGTAACAGGACAAACCTTC. The rearrangement uses TRBV29-1 and TRBJ1-2; TRBD1 is a possible D gene (5 bases). The CDR3 totals 8 residues. V gave up 6 bases and J gave up 14 bases, with 10 bases separating them. CDR1 and CDR2 from the germline V gene are SQVTM and ANQGSEA.

The CDR3 loop reads CASSLHAGLGHNEQFF. DNA of the CDR3: TGTGCCAGCAGCCTTCATGCGGGACTAGGCCACAATGAGCAGTTCTTC. The V gene is TRBV14, the J gene TRBJ2-1; 8 bases agree with TRBD2. There are 16 residues in the CDR3. With V trimmed by 4 bases and J by 5 bases, 10 bases remained unmatched. From germline, CDR1 is SGHDN and CDR2 FVKESK.

The sample holds a few counts of this clone. The chain carries TRBV4-3 and TRBJ2-7; 10 bases line up with TRBD1. CDR3 length: 17 residues. J lost 5 bases, V lost 0 bases, and 10 bases had no gene match. CDR1 and CDR2 from the germline V gene are LGHNA and YSLEER. CDR3 in amino acids: CASSQDSGGDRGHEQYF. In DNA, the CDR3 is TGCGCCAGCAGCCAAGATTCCGGTGGCGACAGGGGGCACGAGCAGTACTTC.

CDR3 nucleotides: TGCGCCAGCAGCCCAGGGGGCATTGTCTATGGCTACACCTTC. Its translation: CASSPGGIVYGYTF. The chain links TRBV5-1 to TRBJ1-2, with 8 bases aligning to TRBD1. There are 14 residues in the CDR3. V gave up 4 bases and J gave up 4 bases; unmatched junction bases: 6. Germline V gene lookup returns CDR1 SGHRS and CDR2 YFSETQ.

The V call is TRBV27, the J call TRBJ2-7; TRBD2 agrees at 7 bases. Germline CDR1 is MNHEY and CDR2 is SMNVEV (reference sequence). The CDR3 loop spans 14 amino acids. The J segment lost 2 bases and the V segment lost 5 bases, leaving 6 bases of the junction unmatched. In DNA form, the CDR3 reads TGTGCCAGCAGTCCCCGGACTAGAACCTACGAGCAGTACTTC. It codes for CASSPRTRTYEQYF.

V usage is TRBV30 and J usage is TRBJ2-1; 12 bases agree with TRBD2. The V gene end was trimmed by 6 bases and the J gene end by 6 bases; junction bases not matched to a gene: 6. Germline CDR1 GTSNPN, CDR2 SVGIG (reference sequence). This CDR3 region has 14 residues. Here the CDR3 reads CACRTSGIINEQFF. CDR3 nucleotides: TGTGCCTGTCGGACTAGCGGGATTATCAATGAGCAGTTCTTC.

This chain uses TRBV7-9 with TRBJ2-5; D is unclear. The length of the CDR3 is 13 residues. V was trimmed by 6 bases and J by 5 bases, leaving 13 bases between them. CDR1 is SEHNR and CDR2 is FQNEAQ in the germline V gene (reference sequence). The CDR3 DNA follows: TGTGCCAGCAGGCCCATGGGGTTTGAGACCCAGTACTTC. Translating it yields CASRPMGFETQYF.

The rearrangement joins TRBV4-1 to TRBJ2-7; no reliable D call. The V gene lost 0 bases and the J gene lost 0 bases, with 15 bases spanning the gap. Per germline, CDR1 MGHRA and CDR2 YSYEKL. CDR3 size: 17 residues. The CDR3 sequence: CASSQDEWLSSSYEQYF. For the CDR3, the DNA is TGCGCCAGCAGCCAAGATGAGTGGCTGTCGAGCTCCTACGAGCAGTACTTC.

This clone was seen only a few times. The chain has TRBV30 and TRBJ1-5, with unresolved D. With 0 bases removed from V and 2 bases from J, the gap between germline ends came to 5 bases. The CDR3 spans 13 residues. Germline CDR1 is GTSNPN and CDR2 is SVGIG (reference sequence). The CDR3 loop is CAWSVVGNQPQHF. Written as DNA, the CDR3 is TGTGCCTGGAGTGTGGTGGGCAATCAGCCCCAGCATTTT.

The V gene is TRBV12-5, the J gene TRBJ2-2; 12 bases line up with TRBD2. The germline gives CDR1 LGHNT, CDR2 FRNRAP. Germline trimming cut 1 base from V and 0 bases from J; bases unmatched to any gene: 9. The CDR3 is made up of 20 amino acids. Here the CDR3 DNA reads TGTGCTAGTGGTTTGGGGATGGGACTAGCGGGTGTAGCGAACACCGGGGAGCTGTTTTTT. This codes for CASGLGMGLAGVANTGELFF.

V gene TRBV5-1 combines with J gene TRBJ1-1, with D possibly TRBD1 on 5 matching bases. The V and J ends lost 0 bases and 1 base respectively, with 7 bases between them. The CDR3 runs 14 residues. CDR1 and CDR2 from the germline V gene are SGHRS and YFSETQ. The CDR3 nucleotides are TGCGCCAGCAGCTTGGCGGGGACGAACACTGAAGCTTTCTTT. It yields the protein CASSLAGTNTEAFF.

The chain combines TRBV14 with TRBJ1-2; TRBD1 matches at 8 bases. Germline CDR1 and CDR2: SGHDN and FVKESK. CDR3 length: 13 residues. The J segment lost 4 bases and the V segment lost 5 bases, leaving 3 bases of the junction unmatched. The DNA of the CDR3 is TGTGCCAGCAGCTTCGGACAGGGCTATGGCTACACCTTC. It codes for CASSFGQGYGYTF.

The rearrangement links TRBV4-2 to TRBJ2-1; possibly TRBD1 for D (5 bases). Trimming left V 3 bases short and J 9 bases short, with 18 bases between. The CDR3 covers 15 residues. In germline, CDR1 is LGHNA, CDR2 YNFKEQ. Here the CDR3 reads CASSHWAVGQTEQFF. The CDR3 DNA reads as TGTGCCAGCAGCCATTGGGCGGTGGGGCAGACTGAGCAGTTCTTC.

This chain links TRBV4-1 with TRBJ2-1, with 10 bases lining up with TRBD2. The CDR3 totals 18 residues. Per germline, CDR1 MGHRA and CDR2 YSYEKL. V lost 3 bases, J lost 2 bases, and 10 bases stayed unmatched. The CDR3 DNA reads as TGCGCCAGCAGCCAGGCATCTAGCGGGAGAAACCCCTACAATGAGCAGTTCTTC. It is translated as CASSQASSGRNPYNEQFF.

The chain uses TRBV5-1 and TRBJ1-3; D ambiguous. The germline V and J ends were trimmed by 0 bases and 9 bases, with 10 bases remaining between them. CDR1 is SGHRS, CDR2 YFSETQ, per germline. The CDR3 length is 13 residues. DNA of the CDR3: TGCGCCAGCAGCTTGGAGGGTACCGGCACCATATATTTT. It is translated as CASSLEGTGTIYF.

This chain links TRBV19 with TRBJ2-3, with 10 bases aligning to TRBD2. The ends lost 6 bases at V and 4 bases at J; junction bases unmatched: 4. The germline V gene encodes CDR1 LNHDA and CDR2 SQIVND (reference sequence). The CDR3 spans 14 residues. Here the CDR3 DNA reads TGTGCCAGTAGCAAGCTAGCGGGAGCAGATACGCAGTATTTT. Its translation: CASSKLAGADTQYF.

The chain couples TRBV4-2 to TRBJ2-3, with unresolved D. This CDR3 is 15 amino acids long. V gave up 1 base and J gave up 5 bases, with 13 bases separating them. Germline V gene data show CDR1 as LGHNA and CDR2 as YNFKEQ. The CDR3 sequence is CASSQAESAVDTQYF. As DNA, the CDR3 is TGTGCCAGCAGCCAAGCGGAAAGTGCGGTAGATACGCAGTATTTT.